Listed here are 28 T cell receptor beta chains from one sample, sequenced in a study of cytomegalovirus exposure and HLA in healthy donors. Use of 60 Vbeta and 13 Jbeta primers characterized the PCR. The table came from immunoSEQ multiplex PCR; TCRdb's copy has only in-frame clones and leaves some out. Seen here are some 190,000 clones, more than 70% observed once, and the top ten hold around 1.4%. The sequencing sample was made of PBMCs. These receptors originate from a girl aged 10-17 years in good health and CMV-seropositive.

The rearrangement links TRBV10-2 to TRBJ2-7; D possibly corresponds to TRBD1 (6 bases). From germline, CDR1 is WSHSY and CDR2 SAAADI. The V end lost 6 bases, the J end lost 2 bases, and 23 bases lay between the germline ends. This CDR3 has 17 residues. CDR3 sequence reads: CASRRSRGHWKPYEQYF. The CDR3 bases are TGCGCCAGCAGACGTAGCCGGGGACACTGGAAGCCCTACGAGCAGTACTTC.

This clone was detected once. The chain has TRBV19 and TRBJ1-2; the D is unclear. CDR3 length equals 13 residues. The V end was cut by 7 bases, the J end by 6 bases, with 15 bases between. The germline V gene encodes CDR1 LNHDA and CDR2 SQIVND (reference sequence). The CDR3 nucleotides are TGTGCCAGTAAGGACCACGGGGAGGATGGCTACACCTTC. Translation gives CASKDHGEDGYTF.

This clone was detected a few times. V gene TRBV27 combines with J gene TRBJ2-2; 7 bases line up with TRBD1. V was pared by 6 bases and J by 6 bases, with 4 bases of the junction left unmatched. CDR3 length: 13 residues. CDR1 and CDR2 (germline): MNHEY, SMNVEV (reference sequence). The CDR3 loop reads CASRQGRSGELFF. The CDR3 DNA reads TGTGCCAGCAGACAGGGGCGGTCCGGGGAGCTGTTTTTT.

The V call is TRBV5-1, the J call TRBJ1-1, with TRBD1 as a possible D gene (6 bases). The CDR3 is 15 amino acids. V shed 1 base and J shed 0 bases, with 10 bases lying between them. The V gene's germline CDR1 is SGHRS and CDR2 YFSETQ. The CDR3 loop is CASSLLAGVNTEAFF. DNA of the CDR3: TGCGCCAGCAGCTTGTTAGCAGGGGTGAACACTGAAGCTTTCTTT.

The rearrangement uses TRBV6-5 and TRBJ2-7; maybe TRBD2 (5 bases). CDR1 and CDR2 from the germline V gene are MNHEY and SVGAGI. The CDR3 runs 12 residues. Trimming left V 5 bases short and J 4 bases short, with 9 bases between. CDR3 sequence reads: CASSTTGYEQYF. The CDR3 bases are TGTGCCAGCAGTACGACGGGGTACGAGCAGTACTTC.

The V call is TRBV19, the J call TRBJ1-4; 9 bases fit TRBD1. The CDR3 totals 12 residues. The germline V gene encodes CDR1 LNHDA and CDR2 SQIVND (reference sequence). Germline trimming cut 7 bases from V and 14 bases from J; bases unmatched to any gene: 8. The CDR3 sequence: CASNVEGTGLFF. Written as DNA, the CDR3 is TGTGCCAGTAACGTAGAGGGGACAGGGCTGTTTTTT. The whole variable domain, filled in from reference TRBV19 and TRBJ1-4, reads DGGITQSPKYLFRKEGQNVTLSCEQNLNHDAMYWYRQDPGQGLRLIYYSQIVNDFQKGDIAEGYSVSREKKESFPLTVTSAQKNPTAFYLCASNVEGTGLFFGSGTQLSVL.

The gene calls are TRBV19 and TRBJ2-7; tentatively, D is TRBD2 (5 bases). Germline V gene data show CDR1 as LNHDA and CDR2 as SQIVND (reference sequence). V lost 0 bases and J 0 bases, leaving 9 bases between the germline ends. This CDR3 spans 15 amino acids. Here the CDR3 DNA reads TGTGCCAGTAGTATAGACCCCCGGGACTCCTACGAGCAGTACTTC. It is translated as CASSIDPRDSYEQYF.

The DNA of the CDR3 is TGTGCCAGCTCACCAGGCCCAGCGGGAGAGGGAATAGAGACCCAGTACTTC. This gives the protein CASSPGPAGEGIETQYF. The chain links TRBV18 to TRBJ2-5; 8 positions agree with TRBD2. The CDR3 spans 17 residues. Trimming cost V 2 bases and J 4 bases; bases outside gene matches: 12. Germline assignment: CDR1 KGHSH and CDR2 LQKENI.

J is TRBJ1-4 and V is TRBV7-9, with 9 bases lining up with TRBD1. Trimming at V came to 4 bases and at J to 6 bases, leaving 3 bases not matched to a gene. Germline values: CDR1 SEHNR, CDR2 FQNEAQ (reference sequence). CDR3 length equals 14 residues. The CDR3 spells CASSSGQGYEKLFF. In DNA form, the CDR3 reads TGTGCCAGCAGCTCGGGACAGGGTTATGAAAAACTGTTTTTT.

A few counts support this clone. The CDR3 coding sequence is TGTGCCAGTAGTATAGTAACAGGGGGGGGTAGCAATCAGCCCCAGCATTTT. Amino acids: CASSIVTGGGSNQPQHF. The rearrangement links TRBV19 to TRBJ1-5; 8 bases are a match to TRBD1. Germline V gene lookup returns CDR1 LNHDA and CDR2 SQIVND (reference sequence). Germline trimming cut 1 base from V and 0 bases from J; bases unmatched to any gene: 5. The CDR3 contains 17 residues.

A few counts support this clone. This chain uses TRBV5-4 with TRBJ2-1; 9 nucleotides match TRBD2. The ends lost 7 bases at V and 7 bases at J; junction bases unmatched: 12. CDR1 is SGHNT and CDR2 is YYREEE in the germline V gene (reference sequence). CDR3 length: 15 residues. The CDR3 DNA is TGTGCCAGCGCACCAGGGACTAGCAGGGGAAATGAGCAGTTCTTC. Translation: CASAPGTSRGNEQFF.

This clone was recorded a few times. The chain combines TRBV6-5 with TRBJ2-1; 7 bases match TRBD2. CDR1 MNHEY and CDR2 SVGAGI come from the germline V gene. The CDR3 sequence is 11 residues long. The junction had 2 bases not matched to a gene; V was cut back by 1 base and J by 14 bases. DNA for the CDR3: TGTGCCAGCAGTTACTGGGCGGGGGAGTTCTTC. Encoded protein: CASSYWAGEFF.

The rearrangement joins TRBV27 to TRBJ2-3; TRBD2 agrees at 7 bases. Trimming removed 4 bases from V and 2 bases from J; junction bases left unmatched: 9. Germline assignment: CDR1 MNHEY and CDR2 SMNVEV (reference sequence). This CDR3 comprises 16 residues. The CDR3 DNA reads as TGTGCCAGCAGTTGGGCGGGACTATCCATCACAGATACGCAGTATTTT. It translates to CASSWAGLSITDTQYF.

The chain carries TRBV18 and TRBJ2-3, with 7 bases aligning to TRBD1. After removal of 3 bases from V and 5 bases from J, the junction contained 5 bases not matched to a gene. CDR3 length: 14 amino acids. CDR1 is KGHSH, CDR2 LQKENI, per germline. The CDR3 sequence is CASSPKTGIDTQYF. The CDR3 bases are TGTGCCAGCTCACCGAAGACAGGGATAGATACGCAGTATTTT.

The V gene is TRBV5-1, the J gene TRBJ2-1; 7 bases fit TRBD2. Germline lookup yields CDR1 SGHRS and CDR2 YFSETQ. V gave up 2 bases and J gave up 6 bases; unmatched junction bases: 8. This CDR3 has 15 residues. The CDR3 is CASSLTGEGSNEQFF. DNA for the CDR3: TGCGCCAGCAGCTTAACGGGGGAGGGTTCCAATGAGCAGTTCTTC.

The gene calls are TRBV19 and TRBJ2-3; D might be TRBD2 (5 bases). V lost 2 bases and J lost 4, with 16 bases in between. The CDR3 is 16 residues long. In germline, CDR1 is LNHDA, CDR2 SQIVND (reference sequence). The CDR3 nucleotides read TGTGCCAGTAGTATAAATCCGCAAGGAGGCTCAGATACGCAGTATTTT. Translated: CASSINPQGGSDTQYF.

The CDR3 region is CASSDVVDRNYSNQPQHF. The CDR3 region has the DNA TGTGCCAGCAGTGACGTTGTCGACAGGAACTATAGCAATCAGCCCCAGCATTTT. The chain is built from TRBV6-4 and TRBJ1-5; possible D gene TRBD1, 6 bases. CDR1 and CDR2 (germline): MRHNA, SNTAGT. V was cut by 2 bases and J by 0 bases, with 17 bases left in between. The CDR3 totals 18 residues.

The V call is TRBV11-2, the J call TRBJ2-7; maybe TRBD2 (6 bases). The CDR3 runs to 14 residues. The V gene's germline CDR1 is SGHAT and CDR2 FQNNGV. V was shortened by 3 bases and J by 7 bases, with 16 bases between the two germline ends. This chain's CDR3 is CASSFDRVGGEQYF. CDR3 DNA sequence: TGTGCCAGCAGCTTCGATAGGGTAGGAGGGGAGCAGTACTTC.

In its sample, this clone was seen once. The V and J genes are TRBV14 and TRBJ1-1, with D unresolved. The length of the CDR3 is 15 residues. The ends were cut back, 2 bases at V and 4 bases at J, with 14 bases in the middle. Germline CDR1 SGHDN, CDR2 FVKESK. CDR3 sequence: CASSQRGYFGTEAFF. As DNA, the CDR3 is TGTGCCAGCAGCCAACGGGGTTATTTCGGCACTGAAGCTTTCTTT.

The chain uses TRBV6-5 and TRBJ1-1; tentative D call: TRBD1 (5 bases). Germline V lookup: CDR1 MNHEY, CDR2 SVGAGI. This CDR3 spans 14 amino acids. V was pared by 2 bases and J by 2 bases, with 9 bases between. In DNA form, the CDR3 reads TGTGCCAGCAGTTACAGGGGAGGAAACACTGAAGCTTTCTTT. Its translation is CASSYRGGNTEAFF.

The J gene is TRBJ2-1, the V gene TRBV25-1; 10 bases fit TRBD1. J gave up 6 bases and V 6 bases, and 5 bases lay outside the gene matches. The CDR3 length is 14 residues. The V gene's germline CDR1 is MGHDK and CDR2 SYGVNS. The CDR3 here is CASRAGTGANEQFF. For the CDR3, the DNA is TGTGCCAGCAGGGCCGGGACAGGGGCCAATGAGCAGTTCTTC.

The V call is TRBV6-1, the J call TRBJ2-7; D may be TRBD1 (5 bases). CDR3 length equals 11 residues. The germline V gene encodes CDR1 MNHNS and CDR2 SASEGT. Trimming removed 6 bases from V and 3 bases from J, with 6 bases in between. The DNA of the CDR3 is TGTGCCAGCAGAGACAGCTACGAGCAGTACTTC. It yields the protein CASRDSYEQYF.

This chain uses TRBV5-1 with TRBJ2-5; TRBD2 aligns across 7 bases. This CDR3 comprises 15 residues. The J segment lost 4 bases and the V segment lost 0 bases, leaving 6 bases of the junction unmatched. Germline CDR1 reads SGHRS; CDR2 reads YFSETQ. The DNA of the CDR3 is TGCGCCAGCAGCTTGGGTTCTAGCGGTCTAGAGACCCAGTACTTC. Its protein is CASSLGSSGLETQYF.

For the CDR3, the DNA is TGTGCCAGCTCACCTGGGACTTATCCCTACGAGCAGTACTTC. It translates to CASSPGTYPYEQYF. The genes are TRBV18 and TRBJ2-7; a possible D gene is TRBD2 (6 bases). The CDR3 has 14 amino acids. Germline CDR1 reads KGHSH; CDR2 reads LQKENI. The V end was cut by 3 bases, the J end by 2 bases, with 11 bases between.

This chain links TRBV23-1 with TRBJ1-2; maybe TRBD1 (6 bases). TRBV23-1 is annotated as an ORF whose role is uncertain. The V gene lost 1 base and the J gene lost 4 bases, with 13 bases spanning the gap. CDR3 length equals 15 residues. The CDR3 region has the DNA TGCGCCAGCAGTCAATACACAGGGACCGTCTATGGCTACACCTTC. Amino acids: CASSQYTGTVYGYTF.

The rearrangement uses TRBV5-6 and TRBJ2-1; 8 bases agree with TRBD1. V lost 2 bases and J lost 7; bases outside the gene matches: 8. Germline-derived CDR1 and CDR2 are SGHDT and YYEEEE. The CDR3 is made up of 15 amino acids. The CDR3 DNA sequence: TGTGCCAGCAGCTTCCGGGACAGGATACCGAATGAGCAGTTCTTC. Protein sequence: CASSFRDRIPNEQFF.

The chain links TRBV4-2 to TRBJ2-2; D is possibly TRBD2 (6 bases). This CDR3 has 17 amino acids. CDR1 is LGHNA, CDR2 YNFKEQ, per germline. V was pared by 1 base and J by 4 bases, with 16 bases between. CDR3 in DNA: TGTGCCAGCAGCCAAGGGACTATAAGATTGGTCACCGGGGAGCTGTTTTTT. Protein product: CASSQGTIRLVTGELFF.

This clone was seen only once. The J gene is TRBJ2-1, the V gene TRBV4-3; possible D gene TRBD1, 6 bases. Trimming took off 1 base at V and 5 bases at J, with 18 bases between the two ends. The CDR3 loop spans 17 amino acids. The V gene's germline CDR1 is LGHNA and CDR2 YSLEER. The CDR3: CASSQVLQGDRDNEQFF. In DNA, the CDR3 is TGCGCCAGCAGCCAAGTCCTACAGGGAGATAGGGACAATGAGCAGTTCTTC.